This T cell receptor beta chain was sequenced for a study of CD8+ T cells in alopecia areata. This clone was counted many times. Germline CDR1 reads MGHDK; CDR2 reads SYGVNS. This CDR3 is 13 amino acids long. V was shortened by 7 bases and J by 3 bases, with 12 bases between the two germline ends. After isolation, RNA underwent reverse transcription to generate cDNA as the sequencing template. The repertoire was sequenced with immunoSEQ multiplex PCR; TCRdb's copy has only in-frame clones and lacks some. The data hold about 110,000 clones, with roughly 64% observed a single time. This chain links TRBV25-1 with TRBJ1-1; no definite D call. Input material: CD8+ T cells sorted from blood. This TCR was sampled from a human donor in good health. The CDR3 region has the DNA TGTGCCAGCATACAAGGAGCGGACACTGAAGCTTTCTTT. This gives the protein CASIQGADTEAFF.